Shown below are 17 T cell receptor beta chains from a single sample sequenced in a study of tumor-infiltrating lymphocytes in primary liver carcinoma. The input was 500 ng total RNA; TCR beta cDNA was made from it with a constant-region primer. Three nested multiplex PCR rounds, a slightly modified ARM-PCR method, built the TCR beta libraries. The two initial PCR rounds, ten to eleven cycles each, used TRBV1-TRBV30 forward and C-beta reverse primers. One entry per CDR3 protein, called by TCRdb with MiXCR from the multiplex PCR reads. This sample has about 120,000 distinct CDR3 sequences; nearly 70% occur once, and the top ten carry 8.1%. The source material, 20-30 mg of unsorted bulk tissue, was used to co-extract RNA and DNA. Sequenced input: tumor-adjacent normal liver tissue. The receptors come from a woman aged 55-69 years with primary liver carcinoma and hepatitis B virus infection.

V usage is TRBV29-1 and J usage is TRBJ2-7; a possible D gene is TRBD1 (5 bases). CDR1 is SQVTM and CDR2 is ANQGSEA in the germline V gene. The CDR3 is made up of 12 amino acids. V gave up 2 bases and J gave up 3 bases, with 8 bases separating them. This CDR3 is CSVESQGYEQYF. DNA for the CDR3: TGCAGCGTTGAATCTCAGGGCTACGAGCAGTACTTC.

This CDR3 reads CASSQDATCEQETQYF. The CDR3 nucleotides are TGCGCCAGCAGCCAAGACGCTACTTGCGAGCAAGAGACCCAGTACTTC. V is TRBV4-1 and J is TRBJ2-5; D unclear. In germline, CDR1 is MGHRA, CDR2 YSYEKL. Deletions cut 0 bases from V and 2 bases from J, with 13 bases between. The CDR3 contains 16 residues.

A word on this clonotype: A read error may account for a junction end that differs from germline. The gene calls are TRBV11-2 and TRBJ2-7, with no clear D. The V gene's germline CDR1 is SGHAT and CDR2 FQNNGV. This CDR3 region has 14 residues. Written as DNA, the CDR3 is TGTGCCAGCGGCTTACTCAGGACCCCCTACGGGCAGTACTTC. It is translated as CASGLLRTPYGQYF.

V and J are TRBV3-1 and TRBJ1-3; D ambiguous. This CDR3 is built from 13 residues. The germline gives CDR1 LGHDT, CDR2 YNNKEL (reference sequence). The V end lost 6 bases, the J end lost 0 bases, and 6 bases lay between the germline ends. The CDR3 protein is CASRVSSGNTIYF. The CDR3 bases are TGTGCCAGCAGGGTCAGCTCTGGAAACACCATATATTTT.

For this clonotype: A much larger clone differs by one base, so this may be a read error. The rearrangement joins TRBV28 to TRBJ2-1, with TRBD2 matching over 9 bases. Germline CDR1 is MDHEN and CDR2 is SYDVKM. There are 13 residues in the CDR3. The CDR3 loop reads CASRAGGYNEQLF. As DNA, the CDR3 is TGTGCCAGCCGAGCGGGAGGTTACAATGAGCAGCTCTTC.

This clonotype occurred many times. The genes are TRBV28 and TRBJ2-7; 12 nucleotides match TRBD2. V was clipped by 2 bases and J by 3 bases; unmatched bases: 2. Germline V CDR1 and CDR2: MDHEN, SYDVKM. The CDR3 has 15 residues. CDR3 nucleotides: TGTGCCAGCAGTTTACTGACTAGCGGGAGCTACGAGCAGTACTTC. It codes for CASSLLTSGSYEQYF.

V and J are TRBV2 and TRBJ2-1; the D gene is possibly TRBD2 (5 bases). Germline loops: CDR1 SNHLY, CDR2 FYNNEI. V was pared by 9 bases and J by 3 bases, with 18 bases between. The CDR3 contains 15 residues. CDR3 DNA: TGTGCCAGTAGCGCCGCCAGACGGAACTACAATGAGCAGTTCTTC. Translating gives CASSAARRNYNEQFF.

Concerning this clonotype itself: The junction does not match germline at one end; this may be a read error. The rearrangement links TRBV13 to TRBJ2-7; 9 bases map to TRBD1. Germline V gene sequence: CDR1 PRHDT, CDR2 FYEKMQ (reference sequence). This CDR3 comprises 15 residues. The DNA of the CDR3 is TGTGCCAGCAACTCGGGACAGGGCGGCTCCTACGAGCAATACTTC. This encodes CASNSGQGGSYEQYF. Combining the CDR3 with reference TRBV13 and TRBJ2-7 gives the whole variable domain AAGVIQSPRHLIKEKRETATLKCYPIPRHDTVYWYQQGPGQDPQFLISFYEKMQSDKGSIPDRFSAQQFSDYHSELNMSSLELGDSALYFCASNSGQGGSYEQYFGPGTRLTVT.

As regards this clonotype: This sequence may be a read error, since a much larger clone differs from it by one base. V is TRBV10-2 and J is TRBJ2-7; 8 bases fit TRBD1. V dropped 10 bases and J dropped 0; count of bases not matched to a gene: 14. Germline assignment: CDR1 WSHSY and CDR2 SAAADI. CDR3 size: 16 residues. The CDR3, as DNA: TGCGCCATCACCACACCCCCAGGGGGCGGCTCCTACGAGCAGTACTTC. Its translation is CAITTPPGGGSYEQYF.

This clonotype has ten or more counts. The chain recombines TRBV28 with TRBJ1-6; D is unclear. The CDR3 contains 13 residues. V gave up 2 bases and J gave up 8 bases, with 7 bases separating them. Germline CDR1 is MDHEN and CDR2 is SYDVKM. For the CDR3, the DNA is TGTGCCAGCAGTTTAACGGGTGATTCACCCCTCCACTTT. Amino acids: CASSLTGDSPLHF.

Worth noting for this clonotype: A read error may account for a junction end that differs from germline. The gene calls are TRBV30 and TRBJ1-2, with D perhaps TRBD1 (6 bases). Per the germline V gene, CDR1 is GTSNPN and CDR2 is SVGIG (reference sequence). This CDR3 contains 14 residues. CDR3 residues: CVWNVSTGNYGYTF. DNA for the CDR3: TGTGTCTGGAATGTATCCACAGGGAACTATGGCTACACCTTC.

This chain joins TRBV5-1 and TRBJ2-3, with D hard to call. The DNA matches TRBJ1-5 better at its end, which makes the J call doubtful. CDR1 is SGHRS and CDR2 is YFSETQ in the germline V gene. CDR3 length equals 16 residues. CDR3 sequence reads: CASSLAGLASTDTQHF. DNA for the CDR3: TGCGCCAGCAGCTTGGCCGGACTAGCTAGCACAGATACGCAGCATTTT.

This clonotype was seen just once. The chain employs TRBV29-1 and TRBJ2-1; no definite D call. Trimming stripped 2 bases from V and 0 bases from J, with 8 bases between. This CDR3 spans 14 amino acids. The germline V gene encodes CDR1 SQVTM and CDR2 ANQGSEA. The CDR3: CSVESVDSYNEQFF. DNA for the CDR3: TGCAGCGTTGAATCTGTGGACTCCTACAATGAGCAGTTCTTC.

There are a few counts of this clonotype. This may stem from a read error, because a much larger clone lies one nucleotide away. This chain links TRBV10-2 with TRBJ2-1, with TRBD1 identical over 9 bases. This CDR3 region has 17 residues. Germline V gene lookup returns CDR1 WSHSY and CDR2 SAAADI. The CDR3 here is CASRTIPGQGRSHEHFF. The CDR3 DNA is TGCGCCAGCAGAACTATACCGGGACAGGGTAGGTCTCATGAGCATTTCTTC.

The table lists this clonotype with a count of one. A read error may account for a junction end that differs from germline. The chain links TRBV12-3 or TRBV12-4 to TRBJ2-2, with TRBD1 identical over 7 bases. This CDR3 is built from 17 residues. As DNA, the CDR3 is TGTGCCAGCAGCTCCTCCGGGACAGCTAGGAACACCAGGGAACTGTTTTTT. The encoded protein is CASSSSGTARNTRELFF.

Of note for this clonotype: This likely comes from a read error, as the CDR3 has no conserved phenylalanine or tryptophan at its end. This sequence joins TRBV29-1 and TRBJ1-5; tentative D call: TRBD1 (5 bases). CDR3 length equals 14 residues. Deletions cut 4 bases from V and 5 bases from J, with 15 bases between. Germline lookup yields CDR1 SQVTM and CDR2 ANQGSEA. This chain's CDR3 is CSVVGAGSDQPQHL. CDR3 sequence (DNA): TGCAGCGTTGTTGGGGCAGGAAGCGATCAGCCCCAGCATTTA.

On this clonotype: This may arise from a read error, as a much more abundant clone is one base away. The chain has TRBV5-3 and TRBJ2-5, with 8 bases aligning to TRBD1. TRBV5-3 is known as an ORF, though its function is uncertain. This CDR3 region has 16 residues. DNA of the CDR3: TGTGCCAGAAGCTCGCGGGACAGGCAAACTCAAGGGACCCAGTACTTC. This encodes CARSSRDRQTQGTQYF.